These 26 T cell receptor beta chains were all obtained from the same sample, sequenced in a study of human T cells and chemical hapten exposure. Time point: patch test 2, 6 weeks after DPC sensitization. Treatment meaning: therapeutic diphenylcyclopropenone sensitization with weekly scalp DPC. Each CDR3 protein is one row after TCRdb ran MiXCR on the RACE reads. The repertoire has 95,000 or so distinct CDR3 sequences, over 10% of them found once; the top ten carry 2.5% to 4%. This material consisted of whole blood, taken in connection with sensitization to the hapten diphenylcyclopropenone (DPC). The receptors here all came from a woman aged 40-49 years with alopecia areata. Some clones in this sample may be carry-over from other donors' samples.

This clonotype showed up just a few times. V usage is TRBV20-1 and J usage is TRBJ1-2; the D is unclear. V lost 6 bases, J lost 0 bases, and 26 bases lay in between. CDR3 size: 18 residues. Per germline, CDR1 DFQATT and CDR2 SNEGSKA (reference sequence). DNA for the CDR3: TGCAGTGCCCGAAACGCGAAATTTTCGCAGGAAACTAACTATGGCTACACCTTC. The encoded protein is CSARNAKFSQETNYGYTF.

This clonotype has a handful of counts. The rearrangement links TRBV10-3 to TRBJ2-6, with TRBD1 matching 8 bases. Germline V gene lookup returns CDR1 ENHRY and CDR2 SYGVKD. The trim removed 8 bases at V and 1 base at J, leaving 10 bases unmatched. This CDR3 has 17 residues. CDR3 sequence: CAIPGAGGASGANVLTF. The CDR3 DNA reads as TGTGCCATCCCGGGTGCAGGGGGCGCATCTGGGGCCAACGTCCTGACTTTC.

This clonotype was found many times. A read error may account for a junction end that differs from germline. This chain uses TRBV7-9 with TRBJ2-3; TRBD2 is a possible D gene (6 bases). The CDR3 runs to 12 residues. Germline CDR1 reads SEHNR; CDR2 reads FQNEAQ (reference sequence). CDR3 residues: CASSPRLAEPDF. CDR3 sequence (DNA): TGTGCCAGCAGCCCCCGTTTAGCGGAGCCAGATTTT. Using reference TRBV7-9 and TRBJ2-3 for the parts outside the CDR3, the full variable domain is DTGVSQNPRHKITKRGQNVTFRCDPISEHNRLYWYRQTLGQGPEFLTYFQNEAQLEKSRLLSDRFSAERPKGSFSTLEIQRTEQGDSAMYLCASSPRLAEPDFGPGTRLTVL.

The CDR3 sequence: CSAMGSGGIASTDTQYF. The CDR3 bases are TGCAGTGCCATGGGGTCAGGAGGGATTGCTAGCACAGATACGCAGTATTTT. This rearrangement joins TRBV20-1 to TRBJ2-3; perhaps TRBD2 as D (6 bases). V was pared by 6 bases and J by 0 bases, with 22 bases between. Germline V gene data show CDR1 as DFQATT and CDR2 as SNEGSKA (reference sequence). CDR3 length equals 17 residues.

This chain joins TRBV6-5 and TRBJ1-1; D not certain. Germline V gene sequence: CDR1 MNHEY, CDR2 SVGAGI. The V and J ends lost 0 bases and 0 bases respectively, with 11 bases between them. The length of the CDR3 is 16 residues. For the CDR3, the DNA is TGTGCCAGCAGTTACTCAATTGGCCAGATGAACACTGAAGCTTTCTTT. Encoded protein: CASSYSIGQMNTEAFF.

This clonotype was seen only a few times. The V call is TRBV6-2 or TRBV6-3, the J call TRBJ2-1; possibly TRBD1 or TRBD2 for D (6 bases each). This CDR3 comprises 15 residues. From germline, CDR1 is MNHEY and CDR2 SVGEGT. V gave up 8 bases and J gave up 3 bases, with 17 bases separating them. This CDR3 is CASSVGGRGYNEQFF. The CDR3 region has the DNA TGTGCCAGCTCAGTAGGGGGGCGCGGCTACAATGAGCAGTTCTTC.

This clonotype was found many times. The chain uses TRBV19 and TRBJ1-5; D remains ambiguous. The length of the CDR3 is 17 residues. CDR1 is LNHDA and CDR2 is SQIVND in the germline V gene (reference sequence). The V end lost 0 bases, the J end lost 0 bases, and 12 bases lay between the germline ends. Written as DNA, the CDR3 is TGTGCCAGTAGTATAGATCGGCTGCAACTTAGCAATCAGCCCCAGCATTTT. Protein sequence: CASSIDRLQLSNQPQHF.

This clonotype appeared many times. The V call is TRBV9, the J call TRBJ2-2; D is unclear. The CDR3 length is 14 residues. CDR1 SGDLS and CDR2 YYNGEE come from the germline V gene. Trimming cost V 0 bases and J 7 bases, with 10 bases left between them. DNA for the CDR3: TGTGCCAGCAGCGTAGTTACTTCCGGCGGGGAGCTGTTTTTT. Protein: CASSVVTSGGELFF.

This clonotype was counted ten times or more. This chain links TRBV7-2 with TRBJ2-7; D uncertain. V lost 1 base, J lost 6 bases, and 10 bases lay in between. The germline V gene has CDR1 SGHTA and CDR2 FQGNSA. The CDR3 is made up of 13 amino acids. DNA for the CDR3: TGTGCCAGCAGCTTAGGACCCGTGGGCGAGCAGTACTTC. Translating gives CASSLGPVGEQYF. Together with reference TRBV7-2 and TRBJ2-7, the CDR3 gives the full variable domain: GAGVSQSPSNKVTEKGKDVELRCDPISGHTALYWYRQSLGQGLEFLIYFQGNSAPDKSGLPSDRFSAERTGGSVSTLTIQRTQQEDSAVYLCASSLGPVGEQYFGPGTRLTVT.

The chain recombines TRBV4-2 with TRBJ2-5, with D possibly TRBD2 on 5 matching bases. The CDR3 spans 16 residues. Germline CDR1 reads LGHNA; CDR2 reads YNFKEQ. V was pared by 4 bases and J by 5 bases, with 20 bases between. CDR3 nucleotides: TGTGCCAGCAGCCCCGACGGGAACGAGTTGCTGGAGACCCAGTACTTC. Amino acids: CASSPDGNELLETQYF.

This chain joins TRBV18 and TRBJ1-6, with TRBD1 identical over 7 bases. The ends lost 5 bases at V and 7 bases at J; junction bases unmatched: 8. Germline CDR1 KGHSH, CDR2 LQKENI. The CDR3 contains 15 residues. The CDR3: CASSTDRVPNSPLHF. The DNA for the CDR3 is TGTGCCAGCTCAACAGACAGGGTACCGAATTCACCCCTCCACTTT.

This clonotype was detected a few times. The genes are TRBV7-8 and TRBJ1-1, with 12 bases lining up with TRBD1. CDR3 length: 16 amino acids. After removal of 5 bases from V and 4 bases from J, the junction contained 8 bases not matched to a gene. Germline values: CDR1 SGHVS, CDR2 FQNEAQ. CDR3 region: CASSPWDRGQSTEAFF. The CDR3 nucleotides read TGTGCCAGCAGCCCCTGGGACAGGGGGCAAAGCACTGAAGCTTTCTTT.

This clonotype was seen only a few times. The chain employs TRBV30 and TRBJ2-4, with TRBD1 identical over 7 bases. V was pared by 4 bases and J by 3 bases, with 6 bases of the junction left unmatched. Germline V gene sequence: CDR1 GTSNPN, CDR2 SVGIG (reference sequence). The CDR3 totals 14 residues. The CDR3 is CAWTAQGFKNIQYF. The CDR3 coding sequence is TGTGCCTGGACCGCACAGGGGTTCAAAAACATTCAGTACTTC.

CDR3 in DNA: TGTGCCAGCAGATCCAGGGGGGGCCCCAAGGAAGAAAAACTGTTTTTT. Its protein product is CASRSRGGPKEEKLFF. This chain connects TRBV6-2 or TRBV6-3 to TRBJ1-4, with TRBD1 matching over 7 bases. CDR1 and CDR2 from the germline V gene are MNHEY and SVGEGT. This CDR3 comprises 16 residues. Germline trimming cut 6 bases from V and 8 bases from J; bases unmatched to any gene: 15.

This clonotype has more than one count but fewer than ten. The chain carries TRBV20-1 and TRBJ2-3; possibly TRBD1 or TRBD2 for D (6 bases each). The CDR3 consists of 12 residues. V was clipped by 1 base and J by 6 bases, with 8 bases between them. CDR1 and CDR2 from the germline V gene are DFQATT and SNEGSKA (reference sequence). CDR3 loop: CSARVGGDTQYF. The CDR3 coding sequence is TGCAGTGCTAGAGTAGGGGGGGATACGCAGTATTTT.

This rearrangement joins TRBV7-9 to TRBJ2-1, with 11 bases lining up with TRBD2. Trimming cost V 3 bases and J 6 bases; bases outside gene matches: 10. The CDR3 contains 17 residues. CDR1 is SEHNR and CDR2 is FQNEAQ in the germline V gene (reference sequence). CDR3: CASSFPTSGIVSNEQFF. As DNA, the CDR3 is TGTGCCAGCAGCTTCCCGACTAGCGGGATTGTCTCCAATGAGCAGTTCTTC.

The J gene is TRBJ1-2, the V gene TRBV5-1; a possible D gene is TRBD1 (5 bases). CDR1 and CDR2 from the germline V gene are SGHRS and YFSETQ. V was pared by 2 bases and J by 3 bases, with 11 bases between. The CDR3 is 14 residues long. CDR3 DNA sequence: TGCGCCAGCAGCTTCCAACCGGGGGACTATGGCTACACCTTC. Protein product: CASSFQPGDYGYTF. Looking up the rest from reference TRBV5-1 and TRBJ1-2 gives the full variable domain: KAGVTQTPRYLIKTRGQQVTLSCSPISGHRSVSWYQQTPGQGLQFLFEYFSETQRNKGNFPGRFSGRQFSNSRSEMNVSTLELGDSALYLCASSFQPGDYGYTFGSGTRLTVV.

There are many counts of this clonotype. The rearrangement uses TRBV28 and TRBJ2-4, with D unclear. V was pared by 8 bases and J by 1 base, with 12 bases between. Germline V gene sequence: CDR1 MDHEN, CDR2 SYDVKM. The CDR3 length is 14 residues. The CDR3 is CASVGMAAKNIQYF. The CDR3 nucleotides read TGTGCCAGCGTTGGAATGGCGGCCAAAAACATTCAGTACTTC.

This clonotype occurred many times. The chain has TRBV10-3 and TRBJ1-4; D call uncertain. This CDR3 is 11 amino acids long. Germline CDR1 is ENHRY and CDR2 is SYGVKD. V dropped 8 bases and J dropped 8 bases, with 9 bases sitting between them. CDR3 amino acids: CAIGEKEKLFF. The CDR3 DNA follows: TGTGCCATCGGGGAAAAGGAAAAACTGTTTTTT.

The chain recombines TRBV4-1 with TRBJ2-4; perhaps TRBD1 as D (6 bases). V shed 3 bases and J shed 5 bases, with 14 bases lying between them. This CDR3 comprises 15 residues. Germline CDR1 reads MGHRA; CDR2 reads YSYEKL. CDR3 nucleotide sequence: TGCGCCAGCAGCCATATGGGACATGGCCAAAACATTCAGTACTTC. It specifies CASSHMGHGQNIQYF.

This clonotype came up a few times. The chain has TRBV15 and TRBJ2-5, with 8 bases fitting TRBD1. Germline-derived CDR1 and CDR2 are LNHNV and YYDKDF (reference sequence). The length of the CDR3 is 16 residues. Trimming took 8 bases from V and 0 from J; bases not matched to a gene: 11. As DNA, the CDR3 is TGTGCCACCCGGAGGGCAGGGGGCGCCCACCAAGAGACCCAGTACTTC. Protein sequence: CATRRAGGAHQETQYF.

This clonotype has just a few counts. The chain carries TRBV30 and TRBJ2-2, with a tentative D call TRBD2 (5 bases). Germline CDR1 reads GTSNPN; CDR2 reads SVGIG (reference sequence). The CDR3 is made up of 12 amino acids. V lost 4 bases, J lost 9 bases, and 12 bases lay in between. CDR3: CAWTRRTRELFF. The CDR3 coding sequence is TGTGCCTGGACCCGGAGGACGAGGGAGCTGTTTTTT.

This clonotype was counted at least ten times. V and J are TRBV6-5 and TRBJ1-6; D is ambiguous. CDR1 and CDR2 (germline): MNHEY, SVGAGI. The CDR3 contains 16 residues. The V end was cut by 0 bases, the J end by 9 bases, with 15 bases between. The CDR3 loop is CASSYSGRKSPSPLHF. In nucleotides, the CDR3 is TGTGCCAGCAGTTACTCAGGGAGGAAATCCCCTTCACCCCTCCACTTT.

This clonotype was picked up many times. In DNA form, the CDR3 reads TGCGCCAGCAGCTTGATGGGGGAAAAGGGTGAAGCTTTCTTT. This gives the protein CASSLMGEKGEAFF. The chain employs TRBV5-1 and TRBJ1-1; D is perhaps TRBD1 (5 bases). V lost 1 base, J lost 7 bases, and 14 bases lay in between. Germline loops: CDR1 SGHRS, CDR2 YFSETQ. This CDR3 is built from 14 residues.

V is TRBV10-1 and J is TRBJ2-2; D possibly corresponds to TRBD2 (6 bases). CDR1 is WNHNN, CDR2 SYGVQD, per germline (reference sequence). There are 14 residues in the CDR3. V gave up 5 bases and J gave up 2 bases, with 9 bases separating them. The CDR3 sequence is CASSPGANTGELFF. For the CDR3, the DNA is TGCGCCAGCAGTCCGGGAGCCAACACCGGGGAGCTGTTTTTT.

The sample holds many counts of this clonotype. The V call is TRBV7-2, the J call TRBJ2-7; D might be TRBD1 (5 bases). The germline gives CDR1 SGHTA, CDR2 FQGNSA. The CDR3 is 15 amino acids. The ends were cut back, 0 bases at V and 8 bases at J, with 17 bases in the middle. Here the CDR3 reads CASSLATEAYEQQYF. CDR3 sequence (DNA): TGTGCCAGCAGCTTAGCGACAGAAGCGTACGAACAGCAGTACTTC.